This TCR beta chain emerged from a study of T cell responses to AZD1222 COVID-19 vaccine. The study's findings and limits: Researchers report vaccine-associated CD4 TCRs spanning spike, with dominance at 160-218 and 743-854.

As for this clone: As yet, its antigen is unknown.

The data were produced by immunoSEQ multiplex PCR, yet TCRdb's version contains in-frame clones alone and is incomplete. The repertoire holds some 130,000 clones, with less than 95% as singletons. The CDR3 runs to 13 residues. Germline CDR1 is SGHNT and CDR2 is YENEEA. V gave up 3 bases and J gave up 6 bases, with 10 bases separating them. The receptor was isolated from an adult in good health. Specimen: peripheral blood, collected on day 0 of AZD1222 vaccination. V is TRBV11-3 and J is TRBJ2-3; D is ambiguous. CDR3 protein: CASSFRRFDTQYF. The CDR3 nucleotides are TGTGCCAGCAGCTTTCGGCGCTTTGATACGCAGTATTTT.